The entry that follows covers one TCR beta chain sequence. Its specificity is not known. The data belong to a study of blood T cells in healthy people across ages. Through a sample-barcoded 5' primer and a J-beta primer mix, a second PCR was run for roughly 7 to 11 cycles. TCRdb fed the 5' RACE reads into MiXCR, producing one record per CDR3 protein. The sample contains hundreds of thousands of distinct CDR3 sequences, under 30% of which appear only once. Study observations and caveats: Calculation of diversity from one million T cells yielded estimates considered to be underestimates.

Every participating donor contributed about 10 milliliters of peripheral blood through a draw. Total RNA extracted from each sample amounted to at least 5 micrograms. The length of the CDR3 is 14 residues. V lost 6 bases and J lost 5; bases outside the gene matches: 6. The sample was also reused in another study, on T cells of mothers and their children.

The receptor's source is a boy younger than 18 in good health. This chain joins TRBV12-3 or TRBV12-4 and TRBJ1-1; 10 bases are shared with TRBD1. What was sequenced was blood. CDR3 nucleotides: TGTGCCAGCAGGCGGACAGGGGGTGATACTGAAGCTTTCTTT. This gives the protein CASRRTGGDTEAFF.